What follows is one TCR beta chain and its context. This sample was included in a study of blood T cell repertoires in COVID-19. Study context: Collection of acute and convalescent COVID-19 samples took place in the United States, Italy and Spain. T cells, B-cell-depleted T cells, or PBMCs supplied cDNA or gDNA.

Original data processing: Reference gene primer amplification gave nucleated cell count estimates. Sequencing was performed with immunoSEQ multiplex PCR; in TCRdb, only in-frame clones are kept and a portion is missing. That table furnishes V, J and clone size, whereas the DNA furnished D and trimming. Here the sample spans some 88,000 clones, 65% to 90% being singletons. This clonotype originated in a man aged 55-75 years with acute or convalescent COVID-19. The sample consisted of peripheral blood.

CDR3 loop: CASSLSSANTGELFF. The CDR3 DNA is TGTGCCAGCAGCTTGTCGAGCGCTAACACCGGGGAGCTGTTTTTT. The chain is built from TRBV2 and TRBJ2-2; D uncertain. V shed 6 bases and J shed 2 bases, with 13 bases lying between them. The CDR3 loop spans 15 amino acids. Germline-derived CDR1 and CDR2 are SNHLY and FYNNEI.